These 26 T cell receptor beta chains share one sample of origin, sequenced in a study of cytomegalovirus exposure and HLA in healthy donors (TCRdb year 2017). To prepare the library, the immunoSEQ multiplex PCR assay was applied. A mixture of 60 forward primers for TCR Vbeta segments and 13 reverse primers for TCR Jbeta segments was used in the multiplex PCR. What TCRdb holds here is the immuneACCESS table cut down to in-frame rearrangements. Part of the clones is not present; checked against another copy, under half of the missing clones reflect an unresolved V gene, and the others are unexplained. Across this sample there are 120,000 or so clones, with around 83% seen only once. Over 1% of the sample is taken by the ten largest. Sequencing was done on a sample of PBMCs. These receptors originate from a human donor in good health.

This chain joins TRBV4-1 and TRBJ2-2; maybe TRBD2 (6 bases). Germline assignment: CDR1 MGHRA and CDR2 YSYEKL. The CDR3 is made up of 16 amino acids. V gave up 3 bases and J gave up 3 bases, with 14 bases separating them. CDR3 sequence (DNA): TGCGCCAGCAGCCATAGCGGATTACCCTACACCGGGGAGCTGTTTTTT. It encodes CASSHSGLPYTGELFF.

The chain uses TRBV5-1 and TRBJ1-4, with D tentatively TRBD1 (5 bases). Per the germline V gene, CDR1 is SGHRS and CDR2 is YFSETQ. V lost 3 bases and J 2 bases, leaving 8 bases between the germline ends. The CDR3 spans 14 residues. Here the CDR3 DNA reads TGCGCCAGCAGCTCCGGGGGGACTAATGAAAAACTGTTTTTT. It yields the protein CASSSGGTNEKLFF.

CDR3 protein: CASSFLPQDRMNTEAFF. In DNA, the CDR3 is TGTGCCAGCAGCTTCCTACCCCAGGACAGGATGAACACTGAAGCTTTCTTT. The rearrangement joins TRBV11-3 to TRBJ1-1, with 7 positions matching TRBD1. Germline V gene sequence: CDR1 SGHNT, CDR2 YENEEA. The V and J ends lost 3 bases and 0 bases, in that order; junction bases with no gene match: 10. This CDR3 comprises 17 residues.

The CDR3 DNA reads as TGTGCCAGCAGTGACTTAAGGGGGGAGACCCAGTACTTC. The encoded protein is CASSDLRGETQYF. V usage is TRBV25-1 and J usage is TRBJ2-5, with D perhaps matching TRBD1 (6 bases). The CDR3 sequence is 13 residues long. Trimming pared 3 bases from V and 5 bases from J, leaving 10 bases between. The germline gives CDR1 MGHDK, CDR2 SYGVNS. Combining the CDR3 with reference TRBV25-1 and TRBJ2-5 gives the whole variable domain EADIYQTPRYLVIGTGKKITLECSQTMGHDKMYWYQQDPGMELHLIHYSYGVNSTEKGDLSSESTVSRIRTEHFPLTLESARPSHTSQYLCASSDLRGETQYFGPGTRLLVL.

The chain combines TRBV15 with TRBJ2-1; 10 bases are shared with TRBD1. Germline-derived CDR1 and CDR2 are LNHNV and YYDKDF (reference sequence). The J segment lost 8 bases and the V segment lost 5 bases, leaving 9 bases of the junction unmatched. The length of the CDR3 is 15 residues. The CDR3: CATSVRDRGVDEQFF. DNA for the CDR3: TGTGCCACCAGCGTCCGGGACAGGGGTGTCGATGAGCAGTTCTTC.

The gene calls are TRBV28 and TRBJ1-5; unclear D gene. The germline V gene encodes CDR1 MDHEN and CDR2 SYDVKM. This CDR3 spans 13 amino acids. V was clipped by 6 bases and J by 1 base, with 7 bases between them. The CDR3 reads CASSLASNQPQHF. CDR3 DNA sequence: TGTGCCAGCAGCCTAGCAAGCAATCAGCCCCAGCATTTT.

The V call is TRBV6-5, the J call TRBJ2-1; D might be TRBD1 (5 bases). There are 13 residues in the CDR3. From germline, CDR1 is MNHEY and CDR2 SVGAGI. Trimming pared 3 bases from V and 10 bases from J, leaving 13 bases between. CDR3 residues: CASSYQGLGEQFF. CDR3 nucleotide sequence: TGTGCCAGCAGTTATCAGGGTTTAGGGGAGCAGTTCTTC.

The chain joins TRBV9 to TRBJ1-2, with 7 positions matching TRBD1. V was clipped by 3 bases and J by 3 bases; unmatched bases: 8. Germline CDR1 and CDR2: SGDLS and YYNGEE. CDR3 length: 15 amino acids. The CDR3 nucleotides are TGTGCCAGCAGCGCATCAGGGGGTCCGGACTATGGCTACACCTTC. Its translation is CASSASGGPDYGYTF. The whole variable domain, filled in from reference TRBV9 and TRBJ1-2, reads DSGVTQTPKHLITATGQRVTLRCSPRSGDLSVYWYQQSLDQGLQFLIQYYNGEERAKGNILERFSAQQFPDLHSELNLSSLELGDSALYFCASSASGGPDYGYTFGSGTRLTVV.

The chain carries TRBV7-9 and TRBJ2-1, with 15 positions matching TRBD2. Germline V gene sequence: CDR1 SEHNR, CDR2 FQNEAQ (reference sequence). This CDR3 region has 19 residues. V lost 5 bases, J lost 0 bases, and 8 bases stayed unmatched. CDR3 in DNA: TGTGCCAGCAGCCCCGGACTAGCGGGGGGGCCGGGCTCCTACAATGAGCAGTTCTTC. This gives the protein CASSPGLAGGPGSYNEQFF.

For this clone: The same CDR3 also results from other DNA sequences found in this sample. The V and J genes are TRBV18 and TRBJ1-6; the D is unclear. This CDR3 is built from 13 residues. The germline gives CDR1 KGHSH, CDR2 LQKENI. Trimming removed 1 base at V and 7 bases at J, with 5 bases between. The CDR3 bases are TGTGCCAGCTCACCACGGGAGAATTCACCCCTCCACTTT. Residues: CASSPRENSPLHF.

This clone was recorded once. The junction departs from the called germline gene at one end, perhaps through a read error. The chain recombines TRBV6-1 with TRBJ1-5, with unresolved D. The CDR3 totals 14 residues. The germline V gene encodes CDR1 MNHNS and CDR2 SASEGT. CDR3 region: CDSPNENSNQPQHF. The CDR3 bases are TGTGACAGCCCTAACGAGAATAGCAATCAGCCCCAGCATTTT.

There are a few counts of this clone. This chain uses TRBV6-5 with TRBJ2-6; D is unresolved. Germline CDR1 and CDR2: MNHEY and SVGAGI. Trimming pared 10 bases from V and 0 bases from J, leaving 13 bases between. The CDR3 sequence is 15 residues long. The CDR3 DNA reads TGTGCCACAGGTTTGCCCTTCTCTGGGGCCAACGTCCTGACTTTC. Encoded protein: CATGLPFSGANVLTF.

The chain uses TRBV5-1 and TRBJ2-1, with 11 bases matching TRBD2. The trim removed 4 bases at V and 6 bases at J, leaving 9 bases unmatched. This CDR3 is 16 amino acids long. Germline CDR1 is SGHRS and CDR2 is YFSETQ. CDR3 DNA: TGCGCCAGCAGCCTCTTTAGCGGGGGGGCCGGCAATGAGCAGTTCTTC. Translation: CASSLFSGGAGNEQFF. The variable domain in full, with the rest retrieved from reference TRBV5-1 and TRBJ2-1, is KAGVTQTPRYLIKTRGQQVTLSCSPISGHRSVSWYQQTPGQGLQFLFEYFSETQRNKGNFPGRFSGRQFSNSRSEMNVSTLELGDSALYLCASSLFSGGAGNEQFFGPGTRLTVL.

J is TRBJ1-5 and V is TRBV13; tentative D call: TRBD1 (5 bases). In germline, CDR1 is PRHDT, CDR2 FYEKMQ (reference sequence). The CDR3 length is 12 residues. Trimming left V 5 bases short and J 5 bases short, with 7 bases between. The CDR3: CASSEGDQPQHF. In nucleotides, the CDR3 is TGTGCCAGCAGCGAAGGGGATCAGCCCCAGCATTTT.

This chain links TRBV7-9 with TRBJ1-4, with 8 nucleotides matching TRBD1. V trimming: 5 bases; J trimming: 0 bases; junction bases outside the gene matches: 5. The CDR3 contains 16 residues. The germline V gene encodes CDR1 SEHNR and CDR2 FQNEAQ (reference sequence). CDR3 sequence: CASSAQQGATNEKLFF. In nucleotides, the CDR3 is TGTGCCAGCAGCGCGCAACAGGGGGCAACTAATGAAAAACTGTTTTTT.

The V gene is TRBV2, the J gene TRBJ2-3; 7 bases are shared with TRBD1. Germline assignment: CDR1 SNHLY and CDR2 FYNNEI. V was pared by 1 base and J by 0 bases, with 1 base of the junction left unmatched. The CDR3 has 15 amino acids. The CDR3: CASSEEGASTDTQYF. CDR3 bases: TGTGCCAGCAGTGAAGAGGGGGCGAGCACAGATACGCAGTATTTT.

This clone appeared a single time. The genes are TRBV5-1 and TRBJ1-3; D perhaps matches TRBD1 (5 bases). Germline V lookup: CDR1 SGHRS, CDR2 YFSETQ. CDR3 length equals 15 residues. The V end was cut by 0 bases, the J end by 0 bases, with 7 bases between. This chain's CDR3 is CASSLADSSGNTIYF. The CDR3 bases are TGCGCCAGCAGCTTGGCCGACAGCTCTGGAAACACCATATATTTT.

This clone has more than one count but fewer than ten. The chain links TRBV6-6 to TRBJ2-1; 7 nucleotides agree with TRBD2. Germline lookup yields CDR1 MNHNY and CDR2 SVGAGI (reference sequence). The CDR3 has 10 residues. V lost 8 bases to trimming and J lost 8 bases; unmatched junction nucleotides: 0. CDR3 region: CASRGDEQFF. The CDR3 coding sequence is TGTGCCAGCCGGGGGGATGAGCAGTTCTTC.

The rearrangement joins TRBV6-6 to TRBJ2-7; D is undetermined. The CDR3 totals 14 residues. Germline V gene sequence: CDR1 MNHNY, CDR2 SVGAGI (reference sequence). The V end was cut by 7 bases, the J end by 3 bases, with 16 bases between. The CDR3 reads CASTPRSAIYEQYF. The CDR3 bases are TGTGCCAGCACCCCACGCAGCGCGATCTACGAGCAGTACTTC.

The genes are TRBV15 and TRBJ2-7; 9 bases align to TRBD1. Germline CDR1 reads LNHNV; CDR2 reads YYDKDF (reference sequence). The ends lost 5 bases at V and 3 bases at J; junction bases unmatched: 5. CDR3 length equals 14 residues. The CDR3 region is CATSSGTGYYEQYF. CDR3 bases: TGTGCCACCAGCTCCGGGACAGGGTACTACGAGCAGTACTTC.

This chain connects TRBV15 to TRBJ1-3; the D is unclear. The CDR3 consists of 14 residues. The germline V and J ends were trimmed by 0 bases and 0 bases, with 3 bases remaining between them. In germline, CDR1 is LNHNV, CDR2 YYDKDF (reference sequence). CDR3 region: CATSRDYSGNTIYF. The CDR3 DNA follows: TGTGCCACCAGCAGAGACTACTCTGGAAACACCATATATTTT.

The genes are TRBV13 and TRBJ1-1; D gene ambiguous. Germline V gives CDR1 PRHDT, CDR2 FYEKMQ (reference sequence). V lost 0 bases to trimming and J lost 9 bases, with 17 bases between them. This CDR3 has 15 amino acids. CDR3 residues: CASSLGSRLRSQAFF. The DNA for the CDR3 is TGTGCCAGCAGCTTAGGCTCCAGACTGCGCTCCCAAGCTTTCTTT.

CDR3 protein: CASSQDGLFGADEQYF. The CDR3 DNA is TGCGCCAGCAGCCAAGACGGACTATTTGGTGCGGACGAGCAGTACTTC. The chain carries TRBV4-1 and TRBJ2-7; D is possibly TRBD2 (6 bases). The germline V and J ends were trimmed by 0 bases and 5 bases, with 17 bases remaining between them. Germline CDR1 MGHRA, CDR2 YSYEKL. This CDR3 comprises 16 residues.

The chain joins TRBV29-1 to TRBJ1-1, with TRBD1 matching 7 bases. Germline V CDR1 and CDR2: SQVTM, ANQGSEA. This CDR3 has 14 residues. V lost 5 bases, J lost 6 bases, and 12 bases stayed unmatched. CDR3 nucleotides: TGCAGCGTTATTAAATACGGGACAGCTCCTGAAGCTTTCTTT. Amino acid sequence: CSVIKYGTAPEAFF.

This clone occurred a few times. The chain is built from TRBV5-1 and TRBJ1-4, with D perhaps matching TRBD1 (5 bases). Looked up from germline, CDR1 is SGHRS and CDR2 is YFSETQ. V gave up 4 bases and J gave up 0 bases, with 7 bases separating them. The CDR3 covers 14 residues. The CDR3 region is CASSLTATNEKLFF. The DNA of the CDR3 is TGCGCCAGCAGCCTGACAGCAACTAATGAAAAACTGTTTTTT. Variable domain in full (rest from reference TRBV5-1 and TRBJ1-4): KAGVTQTPRYLIKTRGQQVTLSCSPISGHRSVSWYQQTPGQGLQFLFEYFSETQRNKGNFPGRFSGRQFSNSRSEMNVSTLELGDSALYLCASSLTATNEKLFFGSGTQLSVL.

The V gene is TRBV7-3, the J gene TRBJ1-2; 9 nucleotides line up with TRBD1. The V gene's germline CDR1 is SGHTA and CDR2 FQGTGA. The CDR3 loop spans 13 amino acids. The V segment lost 3 bases and the J segment 6 bases; nucleotides outside the gene matches: 2. The CDR3 DNA reads as TGTGCCAGCAGCTTCACAGGGGGCGATGGCTACACCTTC. Amino acids: CASSFTGGDGYTF.